This TCR beta chain appears in the sequencing data of a study of T cells in Graves' hyperthyroidism and ophthalmopathy. Amplified TCR beta CDR3 regions derived from RNA transcripts. The primer set for the first-round RT-PCR of the TCR CDR3 was HTBI. Each CDR3 protein gets one entry after TCRdb re-called the multiplex PCR reads with MiXCR. The repertoire holds about 560,000 distinct CDR3 sequences, roughly 50% seen once, with roughly 8.2% in the top ten. Lactation, pregnancy, other autoimmune disease or uncontrolled infection excluded patients. Clinical symptoms, serum thyroxine, TRAb, thyroid ultrasound and orbital computed tomography established diagnosis. With 1 base clipped from V and 4 bases from J, the junction kept 6 bases outside the gene matches. CDR1 and CDR2 from the germline V gene are LNHNV and YYDKDF (reference sequence). CDR3 length: 17 residues.

The material sequenced was peripheral blood or thyroid tissue (not recorded which). The receptor was isolated from a woman aged 18-29 years with Graves' hyperthyroidism. The rearrangement uses TRBV15 and TRBJ2-6; 8 positions agree with TRBD1. The CDR3 sequence is CATSRGTGRMGANVLTF. DNA for the CDR3: TGTGCCACCAGCAGAGGGACAGGGAGGATGGGGGCCAACGTCCTGACTTTC.